This T cell receptor beta chain was retrieved from a study of monozygotic twins with inflammatory bowel disease. UMIs with a 6-nucleotide sample barcode were added by template switching. Each CDR3 protein gets one entry in TCRdb, which reprocessed the 5' RACE reads and gives no DNA. The table lists approximately 300,000 distinct CDR3 sequences. The sample taken for sequencing was blood. The TCR originated in a human donor with ulcerative colitis or Crohn's disease, or a healthy co-twin of an affected twin (not recorded which).

CDR3 amino acids: CASSETSGRNEQFF. The chain combines TRBV10-2 with TRBJ2-1; TCRdb outputs TRBD2, but without DNA this stays unchecked. CDR1 and CDR2 (germline): WSHSY, SAAADI. The CDR3 loop spans 14 amino acids.